A selection of T cell receptor beta chains follows, all from one sample in a study of cytomegalovirus exposure and HLA in healthy donors. Assay: immunoSEQ multiplex PCR; the TCRdb copy retains only in-frame clones and omits some. The table has about 150,000 clones, 65% to 75% seen once. Sequenced material: PBMCs. Source of these receptors: a man in his sixties in good health and CMV-seronegative. Each CDR3 is given with its conserved first and last residue. D genes are given only for firm matches. Clone size is shown for a subset of rows, as once, few, many or a class of expanded clone.

TRBV5-1	14	NA	NA	TRBJ1-3	CASSLLGEGNTIYF	TGCGCCAGCAGCTTATTGGGCGAAGGAAACACCATATATTTT
TRBV30	13	NA	NA	TRBJ1-1	CAWSGQQNTEAFF	TGTGCCTGGAGTGGACAGCAGAACACTGAAGCTTTCTTT
TRBV19	11	NA	NA	TRBJ1-2	CASGRGDGYTF	TGTGCCAGTGGCAGGGGAGATGGCTACACCTTC
TRBV5-1	12	TRBD2	NA	TRBJ2-1	CASSFTSVEQFF	TGCGCCAGCAGCTTTACTAGCGTAGAGCAGTTCTTC
TRBV28	16	TRBD1	NA	TRBJ1-2	CASSPSGQGVVYGYTF	TGTGCCAGCAGTCCTTCGGGTCAGGGGGTTGTCTATGGCTACACCTTC
TRBV5-6	13	NA	NA	TRBJ2-7	CASNGRASYEQYF	TGTGCCAGCAATGGCAGGGCATCCTACGAGCAGTACTTC
TRBV6-5	14	TRBD1	NA	TRBJ1-1	CASSAADRDTEAFF	TGTGCCAGCAGTGCCGCGGACAGGGACACTGAAGCTTTCTTT
TRBV27	13	NA	NA	TRBJ1-1	CASSLEAGFEAFF	TGTGCCAGCAGTTTGGAGGCTGGATTTGAAGCTTTCTTT
TRBV7-3	14	TRBD1	NA	TRBJ2-7	CASSPDRGTSEQYF	TGTGCCAGCAGCCCGGACAGGGGTACAAGCGAGCAGTACTTC
TRBV9	17	TRBD2	NA	TRBJ2-1	CASSVASGTSGYNEQFF	TGTGCCAGCAGCGTAGCCTCGGGGACTAGCGGCTACAATGAGCAGTTCTTC
TRBV29-1	14	TRBD1	NA	TRBJ2-4	CSVEVSGGANIQYF	TGCAGCGTTGAAGTGTCAGGGGGCGCGAACATTCAGTACTTC
TRBV9	17	NA	NA	TRBJ1-3	CASSVGGRVHSGNTIYF	TGTGCCAGCAGCGTAGGTGGCAGGGTGCACTCTGGAAACACCATATATTTT
TRBV10-3	17	TRBD2	NA	TRBJ2-3	CAISSGTSGSSTDTQYF	TGTGCCATCAGTTCTGGGACTAGCGGGAGTAGCACAGATACGCAGTATTTT
TRBV15	15	TRBD1	few	TRBJ1-1	CATSRTGAKWTEAFF	TGTGCCACCAGCAGAACAGGGGCGAAGTGGACTGAAGCTTTCTTT
TRBV9	15	TRBD1	NA	TRBJ2-3	CASSVEGQHTDTQYF	TGTGCCAGCAGCGTAGAGGGACAGCACACAGATACGCAGTATTTT
TRBV27	15	TRBD1	few	TRBJ1-1	CASSARQGRNTEAFF	TGTGCCAGCAGTGCGCGACAGGGACGGAACACTGAAGCTTTCTTT
TRBV29-1	14	TRBD1	NA	TRBJ1-5	CSVGTGGSSQPQHF	TGCAGCGTGGGAACAGGGGGCTCTAGTCAGCCCCAGCATTTT
TRBV7-2	15	TRBD1	NA	TRBJ1-2	CASSETGGAGYGYTF	TGTGCCAGCAGCGAGACAGGGGGCGCGGGCTATGGCTACACCTTC
TRBV5-6	13	NA	NA	TRBJ1-2	CASSFRRAFGYTF	TGTGCCAGCAGCTTCAGGAGGGCGTTTGGCTACACCTTC
TRBV23-1	18	NA	NA	TRBJ1-5	CASSQSGEGSGCNQPQHF	TGCGCCAGCAGTCAATCTGGGGAGGGTTCAGGCTGCAATCAGCCCCAGCATTTT
TRBV5-4	13	NA	NA	TRBJ2-3	CASSLTGTDTQYF	TGTGCCAGCAGCTTGACAGGCACAGATACGCAGTATTTT
TRBV5-4	17	TRBD2	NA	TRBJ2-3	CASSLPLAGGFTDTQYF	TGTGCCAGCAGCTTGCCGCTAGCGGGGGGGTTCACAGATACGCAGTATTTT
TRBV11-2	13	NA	NA	TRBJ2-5	CASGRDSQETQYF	TGTGCCAGCGGGCGGGACAGCCAAGAGACCCAGTACTTC
TRBV6-5	15	TRBD1	once	TRBJ1-2	CASSPGMGQLYGYTF	TGTGCCAGCAGTCCCGGAATGGGACAGCTCTATGGCTACACCTTC